These 15 T cell receptor beta chains share one sample of origin, sequenced in a study of CD8+ T cells in alopecia areata. TCR sequencing used cDNA made by reverse transcription of extracted RNA. Data came from immunoSEQ multiplex PCR; TCRdb stores just in-frame clones and leaves some out. The sample contains around 180,000 clones, roughly 60% of which appear only once. The treatment: oral pan-JAK inhibitor, 5-10 mg twice daily. The sequences come from CD4+ T cells sorted from blood, collected at week 24, from a patient treated with tofacitinib. The receptors here all came from a human donor with alopecia areata.

The chain has TRBV30 and TRBJ1-1, with D uncertain. The CDR3 extends over 11 amino acids. The V gene's germline CDR1 is GTSNPN and CDR2 SVGIG (reference sequence). The CDR3 sequence is CVWTLNTEAFF. CDR3 bases: TGTGTTTGGACCTTGAACACTGAAGCTTTCTTT.

CDR3 DNA: TGTGCCAGCAGTGAAGCGACCTTGAGAGTGATGAACACTGAAGCTTTCTTT. Translating it yields CASSEATLRVMNTEAFF. V is TRBV2 and J is TRBJ1-1; D gene ambiguous. The length of the CDR3 is 17 residues. Germline CDR1 SNHLY, CDR2 FYNNEI. Trimming took 0 bases from V and 0 from J, leaving 14 bases between them.

This clone was detected a few times. V and J are TRBV5-6 and TRBJ1-3; no reliable D call. The CDR3 has 14 amino acids. Germline V gene data show CDR1 as SGHDT and CDR2 as YYEEEE. V lost 2 bases and J lost 1, with 7 bases in between. CDR3 DNA sequence: TGTGCCAGCAGCTTAAGGGTGTCTGGAAACACCATATATTTT. The encoded protein is CASSLRVSGNTIYF.

With regard to this clone: Other DNA variants within this sample encode the same CDR3. The chain is built from TRBV29-1 and TRBJ2-3; 8 bases fit TRBD2. The CDR3 loop spans 13 amino acids. The germline gives CDR1 SQVTM, CDR2 ANQGSEA. The ends lost 7 bases at V and 2 bases at J; junction bases unmatched: 5. The CDR3 nucleotides read TGCAGCGCTGGCGGGGGGTCCACAGATACGCAGTATTTT. This translates into CSAGGGSTDTQYF.

The V gene is TRBV5-1, the J gene TRBJ1-6, with D perhaps TRBD1 (5 bases). V was shortened by 1 base and J by 6 bases, with 20 bases between the two germline ends. Germline CDR1 SGHRS, CDR2 YFSETQ. The CDR3 contains 18 residues. The chain's CDR3 is CASSLLRGFAEPNSPLHF. The CDR3 bases are TGCGCCAGCAGCTTGCTGAGGGGATTTGCCGAACCTAATTCACCCCTCCACTTT. Full variable domain (rest looked up from reference TRBV5-1 and TRBJ1-6): KAGVTQTPRYLIKTRGQQVTLSCSPISGHRSVSWYQQTPGQGLQFLFEYFSETQRNKGNFPGRFSGRQFSNSRSEMNVSTLELGDSALYLCASSLLRGFAEPNSPLHFGNGTRLTVT.

The chain carries TRBV2 and TRBJ1-1; perhaps TRBD1 as D (5 bases). Looked up from germline, CDR1 is SNHLY and CDR2 is FYNNEI. This CDR3 contains 16 residues. V shed 8 bases and J shed 0 bases, with 19 bases lying between them. CDR3 loop: CASGPRRLQVNTEAFF. The CDR3 DNA sequence: TGTGCCAGCGGACCAAGACGGCTACAGGTGAACACTGAAGCTTTCTTT.

The J gene is TRBJ1-1, the V gene TRBV13, with no clear D. This CDR3 has 15 residues. Germline V CDR1 and CDR2: PRHDT, FYEKMQ (reference sequence). With 6 bases removed from V and 1 base from J, the gap between germline ends came to 15 bases. CDR3 amino acids: CASRLNPTGNTEAFF. The CDR3, as DNA: TGTGCCAGCAGGTTAAACCCTACCGGGAACACTGAAGCTTTCTTT. The complete variable domain, with remaining parts taken from reference TRBV13 and TRBJ1-1, reads AAGVIQSPRHLIKEKRETATLKCYPIPRHDTVYWYQQGPGQDPQFLISFYEKMQSDKGSIPDRFSAQQFSDYHSELNMSSLELGDSALYFCASRLNPTGNTEAFFGQGTRLTVV.

Only a few counts were recorded for this clone. The chain joins TRBV29-1 to TRBJ1-5, with D unresolved. CDR3 length equals 13 residues. Looked up from germline, CDR1 is SQVTM and CDR2 is ANQGSEA. Trimming left V 4 bases short and J 5 bases short, with 12 bases between. This chain's CDR3 is CSVARGVDQPQHF. CDR3 DNA sequence: TGCAGCGTTGCTCGTGGGGTGGATCAGCCCCAGCATTTT.

This clone was seen a few times. The chain combines TRBV30 with TRBJ2-5; D is perhaps TRBD2 (6 bases). Germline-derived CDR1 and CDR2 are GTSNPN and SVGIG (reference sequence). The CDR3 extends over 14 amino acids. Trimming left V 3 bases short and J 1 base short, with 12 bases between. DNA for the CDR3: TGTGCCTGGAGGGGCGGGGATACCCAAGAGACCCAGTACTTC. Residues: CAWRGGDTQETQYF.

CDR3 DNA: TGTGCCAGTAGTCCCTGGGACACCAGCCGGGAGCTGTTTTTT. Protein product: CASSPWDTSRELFF. V is TRBV19 and J is TRBJ2-2; D possibly corresponds to TRBD1 (6 bases). V shed 5 bases and J shed 9 bases, with 16 bases lying between them. CDR3 length: 14 residues. CDR1 and CDR2 from the germline V gene are LNHDA and SQIVND (reference sequence).

The chain couples TRBV29-1 to TRBJ2-1; D gene unclear. V was shortened by 6 bases and J by 6 bases, with 18 bases between the two germline ends. CDR1 and CDR2 (germline): SQVTM, ANQGSEA. The CDR3 consists of 14 residues. CDR3 nucleotides: TGCAGCGTAGCCCACATTTCACAGTTCAATGAGCAGTTCTTC. Its translation is CSVAHISQFNEQFF.

In this sample, this clone turned up a few times. The rearrangement links TRBV2 to TRBJ2-1; D might be TRBD2 (7 bases). The germline gives CDR1 SNHLY, CDR2 FYNNEI. CDR3 length: 15 amino acids. V gave up 8 bases and J gave up 1 base, with 15 bases separating them. In DNA form, the CDR3 reads TGTGCCAGCCGAGGGGGGGCTCTATCCTACAATGAGCAGTTCTTC. Encoded protein: CASRGGALSYNEQFF.

The chain uses TRBV27 and TRBJ2-7; D is possibly TRBD1 (5 bases). V dropped 2 bases and J dropped 3 bases, with 23 bases sitting between them. Germline V gene sequence: CDR1 MNHEY, CDR2 SMNVEV (reference sequence). The CDR3 is 18 residues long. CDR3 nucleotides: TGTGCCAGCAGTTTAATTTCCCTGACCCCAGGGTCCGTCTACGAGCAGTACTTC. Its protein is CASSLISLTPGSVYEQYF.

The chain employs TRBV7-8 and TRBJ2-1; tentative D call: TRBD2 (7 bases). The germline V and J ends were trimmed by 5 bases and 7 bases, with 15 bases remaining between them. Germline loops: CDR1 SGHVS, CDR2 FQNEAQ. This CDR3 contains 14 residues. CDR3 nucleotides: TGTGCCAGCAGCAGGGGGGGTGTAGCTAATGAGCAGTTCTTC. Its translation: CASSRGGVANEQFF.

This clone showed up just a few times. The V gene is TRBV29-1, the J gene TRBJ1-1; no clear D. The length of the CDR3 is 14 residues. V was trimmed by 4 bases and J by 1 base, leaving 13 bases between them. Per the germline V gene, CDR1 is SQVTM and CDR2 is ANQGSEA. CDR3 protein: CSVGNGQRNTEAFF. CDR3 coding DNA: TGCAGCGTTGGAAACGGGCAGAGGAACACTGAAGCTTTCTTT.